The T cell receptor (beta chain) under discussion was sequenced for a study of cytomegalovirus exposure and HLA in healthy donors. Study-wide background: Researchers previously reported finding fewer than 120 million unique TCR beta sequences from approximately 200 million T cells.

The V end lost 3 bases, the J end lost 5 bases, and 14 bases lay between the germline ends. CDR3 length equals 15 residues. Germline V lookup: CDR1 ENHRY, CDR2 SYGVKD. Researchers ran the PCR with 60 Vbeta and 13 Jbeta primers. This table comes from immunoSEQ multiplex PCR, and its TCRdb copy is limited to in-frame clones, with some not included. Of tens of thousands of clones listed, 72% are singletons. The source of this sequence is a woman in her forties in good health and CMV-seropositive. The gene calls are TRBV10-3 and TRBJ2-1, with D maybe TRBD1 (5 bases). The sequencing sample was made of PBMCs. The CDR3 spells CAISERGTVDNEQFF. DNA of the CDR3: TGTGCCATCAGTGAAAGGGGTACGGTCGACAATGAGCAGTTCTTC.